The 17 T cell receptor beta chains listed next were all sequenced from one sample in a study of identical twins. TCRdb re-derived calls from the 5' RACE reads in MiXCR, one entry per CDR3 protein. This sample has 1.5 million to 2 million distinct CDR3 sequences, with around a third found just once. The specimen was cord blood. The receptors derive from a newborn girl in good health.

This clonotype was observed a handful of times. The CDR3: CSAQDKRGVGYEQYF. The CDR3 DNA sequence: TGCAGTGCCCAGGATAAAAGAGGAGTAGGCTACGAGCAGTACTTC. V usage is TRBV20-1 and J usage is TRBJ2-7; D unresolved. Trimming took off 6 bases at V and 3 bases at J, with 21 bases between the two ends. Germline CDR1 and CDR2: DFQATT and SNEGSKA (reference sequence). The CDR3 consists of 15 residues.

This clonotype was detected only a few times. This chain connects TRBV28 to TRBJ2-1, with 8 positions matching TRBD2. Germline values: CDR1 MDHEN, CDR2 SYDVKM. Germline trimming cut 6 bases from V and 13 bases from J; bases unmatched to any gene: 5. CDR3 length equals 11 residues. The CDR3 is CASSVAGSQFF. The CDR3 region has the DNA TGTGCCAGCAGCGTAGCGGGAAGCCAGTTCTTC. Full variable domain (missing parts from reference TRBV28 and TRBJ2-1): DVKVTQSSRYLVKRTGEKVFLECVQDMDHENMFWYRQDPGLGLRLIYFSYDVKMKEKGDIPEGYSVSREKKERFSLILESASTNQTSMYLCASSVAGSQFFGPGTRLTVL.

The V gene is TRBV20-1, the J gene TRBJ2-5; 10 nucleotides match TRBD2. CDR1 is DFQATT, CDR2 SNEGSKA, per germline (reference sequence). The V segment lost 0 bases and the J segment 11 bases; nucleotides outside the gene matches: 12. This CDR3 has 15 amino acids. CDR3 sequence: CSARDPLAGVGEQYF. Here the CDR3 DNA reads TGCAGTGCTAGAGATCCCCTAGCGGGGGTGGGTGAGCAGTACTTC.

Of note for this clonotype: An end of the junction differs from the germline gene, which may be a read error. The chain is built from TRBV3-1 and TRBJ2-3; D is unclear. The germline CDR1 and CDR2 sequences are LGHDT and YNNKEL (reference sequence). This CDR3 contains 15 residues. CDR3 loop: CANSQLGASTDTQYF. The DNA for the CDR3 is TGTGCCAACAGCCAACTGGGCGCTAGCACAGATACGCAGTATTTT.

This clonotype was seen just once. V gene TRBV12-3 or TRBV12-4 combines with J gene TRBJ1-2; D may be TRBD1 (6 bases). CDR3 size: 16 residues. V was cut by 3 bases and J by 6 bases, with 20 bases left in between. The CDR3 DNA reads as TGTGCCAGCAGTTTTCGGAAACGGGGGGCAGTGAATGGCTACACCTTC. This codes for CASSFRKRGAVNGYTF.

This clonotype was found a few times. This chain links TRBV10-3 with TRBJ1-5, with 8 bases aligning to TRBD1. J lost 6 bases, V lost 6 bases, and 4 bases had no gene match. This CDR3 comprises 13 residues. CDR1 and CDR2 from the germline V gene are ENHRY and SYGVKD. The CDR3 loop is CAIRDRVGQPQHF. The CDR3 DNA sequence: TGTGCCATCAGGGACAGGGTCGGTCAGCCCCAGCATTTT.

A few counts support this clonotype. The chain links TRBV20-1 to TRBJ2-3; a weak D match, TRBD1 (6 bases). Looked up from germline, CDR1 is DFQATT and CDR2 is SNEGSKA (reference sequence). The CDR3 runs to 16 residues. Trimming shortened V by 3 bases and J by 3 bases, and 19 bases separated the two germline ends. CDR3 nucleotide sequence: TGCAGTGCTAGCTCAAAGCCGGGACACAAAACAGATACGCAGTATTTT. Its protein is CSASSKPGHKTDTQYF.

The table lists this clonotype with a few counts. This CDR3 reads CSVGTRVYGYTF. For the CDR3, the DNA is TGCAGCGTTGGAACCAGGGTTTATGGCTACACCTTC. The V and J genes are TRBV29-1 and TRBJ1-2; D is perhaps TRBD1 (5 bases). The germline V and J ends were trimmed by 4 bases and 5 bases, with 11 bases remaining between them. The CDR3 loop spans 12 amino acids. Looked up from germline, CDR1 is SQVTM and CDR2 is ANQGSEA. Combining the CDR3 with reference TRBV29-1 and TRBJ1-2 gives the whole variable domain SAVISQKPSRDICQRGTSLTIQCQVDSQVTMMFWYRQQPGQSLTLIATANQGSEATYESGFVIDKFPISRPNLTFSTLTVSNMSPEDSSIYLCSVGTRVYGYTFGSGTRLTVV.

There are many counts of this clonotype. The gene calls are TRBV5-1 and TRBJ2-5; tentatively, D is TRBD2 (5 bases). CDR1 and CDR2 from the germline V gene are SGHRS and YFSETQ. This CDR3 comprises 14 residues. The V gene lost 1 base and the J gene lost 3 bases, with 10 bases spanning the gap. CDR3 protein: CASSLRGLKETQYF. The CDR3 DNA is TGCGCCAGCAGCTTGAGAGGACTTAAAGAGACCCAGTACTTC.

This clonotype has more than one count but fewer than ten. This chain joins TRBV2 and TRBJ2-7; possibly TRBD1 for D (5 bases). The V gene lost 7 bases and the J gene lost 2 bases, with 12 bases spanning the gap. Germline CDR1 is SNHLY and CDR2 is FYNNEI. The CDR3 covers 13 residues. CDR3 in DNA: TGTGCCAGCACGCATGACAGTCCCTACGAGCAGTACTTC. This encodes CASTHDSPYEQYF.

The J gene is TRBJ2-3, the V gene TRBV20-1, with D maybe TRBD2 (5 bases). V lost 0 bases and J lost 4, with 14 bases in between. This CDR3 has 15 residues. The germline V gene encodes CDR1 DFQATT and CDR2 SNEGSKA (reference sequence). In nucleotides, the CDR3 is TGCAGTGCTAGAGATGGCGGGCGGCTTGCAGATACGCAGTATTTT. It is translated as CSARDGGRLADTQYF.

This clonotype was recorded a few times. This chain joins TRBV7-2 and TRBJ1-1; no reliable D call. The V end lost 7 bases, the J end lost 0 bases, and 9 bases lay between the germline ends. The CDR3 is 13 residues long. The germline gives CDR1 SGHTA, CDR2 FQGNSA. CDR3: CASTPSLNTEAFF. DNA of the CDR3: TGTGCCAGCACCCCCAGCCTGAACACTGAAGCTTTCTTT.

Written as DNA, the CDR3 is TGCAGCCTAACCTGGTGGGGGGGCAGCACTGAAGCTTTCTTT. Translation gives CSLTWWGGSTEAFF. V gene TRBV29-1 combines with J gene TRBJ1-1, with D perhaps TRBD1 (6 bases). The CDR3 length is 14 residues. Per the germline V gene, CDR1 is SQVTM and CDR2 is ANQGSEA. V gave up 8 bases and J gave up 4 bases, with 20 bases separating them.

This sequence joins TRBV20-1 and TRBJ2-1, with 7 bases matching TRBD1. CDR3 size: 14 residues. Losses at the gene ends were 6 bases for V and 10 bases for J; bases not matched to a gene: 15. Germline V gene lookup returns CDR1 DFQATT and CDR2 SNEGSKA (reference sequence). The CDR3 reads CSARKTGRGVEQFF. The DNA for the CDR3 is TGCAGTGCGCGAAAGACAGGGCGTGGGGTCGAGCAGTTCTTC.

This clonotype occurred a few times. The chain employs TRBV3-1 and TRBJ2-7; D ambiguous. The CDR3 totals 14 residues. The V gene's germline CDR1 is LGHDT and CDR2 YNNKEL (reference sequence). Between the trimmed V and J ends, which lost 4 bases and 2 bases, there was a span of 12 bases. In DNA, the CDR3 is TGTGCCAGCAGCCGGGGTCTTAAAGCCTACGAGCAGTACTTC. It translates to CASSRGLKAYEQYF.

There are a few counts of this clonotype. The rearrangement joins TRBV20-1 to TRBJ2-1, with 8 positions matching TRBD2. After removal of 4 bases from V and 3 bases from J, the junction contained 5 bases not matched to a gene. The CDR3 consists of 14 residues. Germline loops: CDR1 DFQATT, CDR2 SNEGSKA (reference sequence). Here the CDR3 DNA reads TGCAGTGCTACCACCGGGACTAGCTACAATGAGCAGTTCTTC. Its translation: CSATTGTSYNEQFF.

In this sample, this clonotype turned up a few times. The rearrangement links TRBV29-1 to TRBJ2-7, with D perhaps matching TRBD2 (6 bases). The V end lost 4 bases, the J end lost 3 bases, and 13 bases lay between the germline ends. The CDR3 spans 13 residues. Germline CDR1 SQVTM, CDR2 ANQGSEA. CDR3 region: CSVGRGALYEQYF. The CDR3 coding sequence is TGCAGCGTTGGGCGGGGAGCCCTCTACGAGCAGTACTTC.